The 17 T cell receptor beta chains listed next were all sequenced from one sample in a study of shared clonotypes between healthy human individuals. The protocol was immunoSEQ multiplex PCR, while the TCRdb copy is restricted to in-frame clones and leaves out a portion. The data hold around 1.4 million clones, with just under 99% observed a single time. The sample comprised naive CD4+ T cells sorted from blood. The subset was: CD45RA+ positively selected. Receptor source: a man aged 25 to 40 in good health.

The chain links TRBV19 to TRBJ2-3; TRBD2 matches at 8 bases. V lost 2 bases, J lost 1 base, and 5 bases stayed unmatched. The CDR3 totals 16 residues. Germline CDR1 is LNHDA and CDR2 is SQIVND (reference sequence). For the CDR3, the DNA is TGTGCCAGTAGTATAACCGGGACTAGGGGCACAGATACGCAGTATTTT. It specifies CASSITGTRGTDTQYF.

Written as DNA, the CDR3 is TGCGCCAGCAGCTTACAGGTTCCCTCAGATACGCAGTATTTT. It yields the protein CASSLQVPSDTQYF. J is TRBJ2-3 and V is TRBV5-1; TRBD1 is a possible D gene (5 bases). V shed 2 bases and J shed 4 bases, with 11 bases lying between them. The V gene's germline CDR1 is SGHRS and CDR2 YFSETQ. CDR3 length: 14 residues.

This rearrangement joins TRBV5-1 to TRBJ2-4; perhaps TRBD2 as D (5 bases). V lost 2 bases to trimming and J lost 5 bases, with 17 bases between them. This CDR3 has 16 amino acids. The germline V gene encodes CDR1 SGHRS and CDR2 YFSETQ. In nucleotides, the CDR3 is TGCGCCAGCAGCTTCTTACCGGGGAATCTTCAAAACATTCAGTACTTC. This sequence encodes CASSFLPGNLQNIQYF.

V and J are TRBV11-2 and TRBJ1-4, with D hard to call. The germline V gene has CDR1 SGHAT and CDR2 FQNNGV. This CDR3 spans 15 amino acids. V was pared by 5 bases and J by 4 bases, with 14 bases between. This CDR3 is CASSVRTAGNEKLFF. The DNA for the CDR3 is TGTGCCAGCAGCGTACGGACCGCTGGTAATGAAAAACTGTTTTTT.

The chain combines TRBV19 with TRBJ2-2, with 10 bases aligning to TRBD1. The length of the CDR3 is 15 residues. Germline-derived CDR1 and CDR2 are LNHDA and SQIVND (reference sequence). V lost 6 bases and J lost 4; bases outside the gene matches: 5. The chain's CDR3 is CASRWGDRGTGELFF. CDR3 sequence (DNA): TGTGCCAGTAGATGGGGGGACAGGGGCACCGGGGAGCTGTTTTTT.

This rearrangement joins TRBV5-5 to TRBJ2-7; 8 bases align to TRBD1. CDR1 is SGHKS and CDR2 is YYEKEE in the germline V gene (reference sequence). The CDR3 consists of 15 residues. V trimming: 0 bases; J trimming: 1 base; junction bases outside the gene matches: 3. The CDR3 region is CASSLVGDRSYEQYF. The CDR3 region has the DNA TGTGCCAGCAGCTTGGTAGGGGACAGGTCCTACGAGCAGTACTTC.

A note on this clone: Other DNA sequences within the sample encode an identical CDR3. The chain links TRBV18 to TRBJ1-2, with unresolved D. Trimming removed 3 bases from V and 0 bases from J, with 11 bases in between. Germline CDR1 is KGHSH and CDR2 is LQKENI. The CDR3 spans 15 residues. The CDR3 is CASSPSSEPNYGYTF. The CDR3 DNA follows: TGTGCCAGCTCACCTTCATCGGAGCCTAACTATGGCTACACCTTC.

The chain is built from TRBV19 and TRBJ2-7, with 7 bases lining up with TRBD1. This CDR3 spans 14 amino acids. Looked up from germline, CDR1 is LNHDA and CDR2 is SQIVND (reference sequence). Trimming cost V 6 bases and J 5 bases; bases outside gene matches: 10. CDR3 sequence (DNA): TGTGCCAGTAGCTCGACAGGGAACTACGACGAGCAGTACTTC. This codes for CASSSTGNYDEQYF.

This clone was recorded only once. This rearrangement joins TRBV5-5 to TRBJ2-1; D remains ambiguous. The V and J ends lost 0 bases and 2 bases respectively, with 9 bases between them. Looked up from germline, CDR1 is SGHKS and CDR2 is YYEKEE (reference sequence). The CDR3 sequence is 15 residues long. The CDR3, as DNA: TGTGCCAGCAGCTTGGCTTGGGCCCCCTACAATGAGCAGTTCTTC. Encoded protein: CASSLAWAPYNEQFF.

The rearrangement joins TRBV29-1 to TRBJ2-7; D could derive from TRBD1 or TRBD2 (6 bases each). The CDR3 runs to 15 residues. The germline gives CDR1 SQVTM, CDR2 ANQGSEA. Trimming cost V 3 bases and J 0 bases, with 15 bases left between them. The DNA for the CDR3 is TGCAGCGTTGAGATTTCAGGGGAGGTCTCCTACGAGCAGTACTTC. It translates to CSVEISGEVSYEQYF.

The chain couples TRBV7-6 to TRBJ2-3; D gene unclear. The CDR3 covers 16 residues. With 3 bases removed from V and 2 bases from J, the gap between germline ends came to 15 bases. CDR1 and CDR2 (germline): SGHVS, FNYEAQ. The CDR3 sequence: CASSLRLSSATDTQYF. The CDR3, as DNA: TGTGCCAGCAGCTTGCGGTTAAGCTCGGCCACAGATACGCAGTATTTT.

The J gene is TRBJ1-1, the V gene TRBV28, with a weak D call TRBD1 (6 bases). V shed 9 bases and J shed 5 bases, with 16 bases lying between them. The length of the CDR3 is 13 residues. Germline lookup yields CDR1 MDHEN and CDR2 SYDVKM. The CDR3 nucleotides read TGTGCCAGTCTTTCAACAGGGAAAACTGAAGCTTTCTTT. Residues: CASLSTGKTEAFF.

The rearrangement links TRBV18 to TRBJ2-6; possible D gene TRBD2, 5 bases. Per the germline V gene, CDR1 is KGHSH and CDR2 is LQKENI. This CDR3 contains 15 residues. V lost 0 bases and J 3 bases, leaving 6 bases between the germline ends. The chain's CDR3 is CASSPPGIGANVLTF. The CDR3 region has the DNA TGTGCCAGCTCACCACCCGGGATTGGGGCCAACGTCCTGACTTTC.

The rearrangement joins TRBV30 to TRBJ2-1; perhaps TRBD2 as D (6 bases). Germline V gene lookup returns CDR1 GTSNPN and CDR2 SVGIG (reference sequence). The CDR3 runs 14 residues. The germline V and J ends were trimmed by 4 bases and 5 bases, with 15 bases remaining between them. The CDR3 spells CAWIGRERHNEQFF. The CDR3 DNA follows: TGTGCCTGGATTGGGCGGGAACGCCACAATGAGCAGTTCTTC.

The chain carries TRBV27 and TRBJ2-1, with TRBD1 matching 8 bases. After removal of 4 bases from V and 4 bases from J, the junction contained 9 bases not matched to a gene. Germline V gene sequence: CDR1 MNHEY, CDR2 SMNVEV (reference sequence). The CDR3 extends over 16 amino acids. In DNA, the CDR3 is TGTGCCAGCAGTTACACTGGGACAGGTCTTTACAATGAGCAGTTCTTC. It specifies CASSYTGTGLYNEQFF.

The rearrangement links TRBV6-6 to TRBJ2-7; D possibly corresponds to TRBD1 (6 bases). V was clipped by 0 bases and J by 7 bases, with 7 bases between them. This CDR3 comprises 12 residues. The germline CDR1 and CDR2 sequences are MNHNY and SVGAGI (reference sequence). The CDR3 DNA reads as TGTGCCAGCAGTTACTCTAGGGGGGAGCAGTACTTC. This gives the protein CASSYSRGEQYF.

The V call is TRBV5-6, the J call TRBJ2-7, with unresolved D. Trimming took 0 bases from V and 1 from J, leaving 5 bases between them. Looked up from germline, CDR1 is SGHDT and CDR2 is YYEEEE. The CDR3 is 13 amino acids. The CDR3 protein is CASSLEHSYEQYF. In DNA form, the CDR3 reads TGTGCCAGCAGCTTGGAGCATTCCTACGAGCAGTACTTC.